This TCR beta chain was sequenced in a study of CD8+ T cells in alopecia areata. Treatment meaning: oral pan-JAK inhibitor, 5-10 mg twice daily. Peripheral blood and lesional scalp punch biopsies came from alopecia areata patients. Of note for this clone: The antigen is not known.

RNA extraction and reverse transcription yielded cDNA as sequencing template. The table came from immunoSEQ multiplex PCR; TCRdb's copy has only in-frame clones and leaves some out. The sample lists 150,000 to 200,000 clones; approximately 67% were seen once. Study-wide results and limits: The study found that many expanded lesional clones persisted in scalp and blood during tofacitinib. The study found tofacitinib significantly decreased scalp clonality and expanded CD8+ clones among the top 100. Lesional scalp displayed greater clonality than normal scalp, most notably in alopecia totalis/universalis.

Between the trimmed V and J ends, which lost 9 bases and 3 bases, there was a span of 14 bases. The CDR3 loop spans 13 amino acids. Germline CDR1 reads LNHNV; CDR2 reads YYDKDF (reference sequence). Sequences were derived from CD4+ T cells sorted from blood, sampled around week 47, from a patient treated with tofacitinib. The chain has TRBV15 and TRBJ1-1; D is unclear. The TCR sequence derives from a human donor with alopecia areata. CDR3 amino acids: CATAGLRDTEAFF. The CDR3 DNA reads TGTGCCACTGCTGGCCTGAGGGACACTGAAGCTTTCTTT.